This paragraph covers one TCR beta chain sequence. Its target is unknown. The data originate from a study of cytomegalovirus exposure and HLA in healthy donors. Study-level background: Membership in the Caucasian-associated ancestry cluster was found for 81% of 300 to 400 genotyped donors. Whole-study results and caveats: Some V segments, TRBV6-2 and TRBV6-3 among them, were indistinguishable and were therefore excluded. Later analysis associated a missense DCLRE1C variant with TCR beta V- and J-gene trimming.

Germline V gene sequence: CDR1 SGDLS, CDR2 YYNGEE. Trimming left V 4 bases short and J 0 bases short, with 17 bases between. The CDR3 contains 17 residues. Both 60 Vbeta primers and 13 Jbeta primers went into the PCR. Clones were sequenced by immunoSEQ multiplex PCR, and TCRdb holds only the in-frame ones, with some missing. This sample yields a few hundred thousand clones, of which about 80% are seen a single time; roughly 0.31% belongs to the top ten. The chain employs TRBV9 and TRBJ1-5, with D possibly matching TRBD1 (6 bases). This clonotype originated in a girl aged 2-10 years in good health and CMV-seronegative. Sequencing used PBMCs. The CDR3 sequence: CASSPGQGLGSNQPQHF. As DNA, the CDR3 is TGTGCCAGCAGCCCGGGACAAGGGCTGGGTAGCAATCAGCCCCAGCATTTT.